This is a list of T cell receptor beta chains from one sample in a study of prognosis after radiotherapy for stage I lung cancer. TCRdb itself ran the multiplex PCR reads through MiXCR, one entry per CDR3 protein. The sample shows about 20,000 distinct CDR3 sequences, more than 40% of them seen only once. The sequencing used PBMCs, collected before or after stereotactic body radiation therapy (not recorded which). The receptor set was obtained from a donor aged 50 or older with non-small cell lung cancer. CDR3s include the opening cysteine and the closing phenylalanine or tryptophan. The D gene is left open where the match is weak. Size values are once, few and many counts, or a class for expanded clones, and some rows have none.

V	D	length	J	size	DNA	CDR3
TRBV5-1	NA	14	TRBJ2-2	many	TGCGCCAGCAGCTTGGGCGACTATCCCGGGGAGCTGTTTTTT	CASSLGDYPGELFF
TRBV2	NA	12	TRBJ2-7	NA	TGTGCCAGAAGTACGGGGGGCGACGGGCAGTACTTC	CARSTGGDGQYF
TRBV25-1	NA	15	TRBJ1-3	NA	TGTGCCAGCAGTCCGCCACAGGTTAGCAGAAACACCATATATTTT	CASSPPQVSRNTIYF
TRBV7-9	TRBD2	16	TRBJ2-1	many	TGTGCCAGCAGATTATCCGGGACTAGCAAATACAATGAGCAGTTCTTC	CASRLSGTSKYNEQFF
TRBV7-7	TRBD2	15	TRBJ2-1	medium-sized	TGTGCTAGCAGCCTGGGGCTAGCGGGAAACAATGAGCAGTTCTTC	CASSLGLAGNNEQFF
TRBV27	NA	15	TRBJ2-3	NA	TGTGCCAGCAGTTTATTTGTAGGTGTCACAGATACGCAGTATTTT	CASSLFVGVTDTQYF
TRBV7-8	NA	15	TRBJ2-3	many	TGTGCCAGCAGCTTAGCGATGACTGGTACAGATACGCAGTATTTT	CASSLAMTGTDTQYF
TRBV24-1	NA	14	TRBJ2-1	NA	TGTGCCACCAGGGGCGGAGGCTCCTACAATGAGCAGTTCTTC	CATRGGGSYNEQFF
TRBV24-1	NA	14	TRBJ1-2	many	TGTGCCACCAGTGATTTTGGCAAAAACTATGGCTACACCTTC	CATSDFGKNYGYTF
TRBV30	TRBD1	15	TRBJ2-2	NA	TGTGCCTGGAGTGTGTATGCCAGGGGGCACGGGGAGCTGTTTTTT	CAWSVYARGHGELFF
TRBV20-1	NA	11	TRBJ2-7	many	TGCAGTGCTACCCGGATCTACGAGCAGTACTTC	CSATRIYEQYF
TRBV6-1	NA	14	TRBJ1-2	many	TGTGCCAGCAGAAGCGGGACGACTAACTATGGCTACACCTTC	CASRSGTTNYGYTF
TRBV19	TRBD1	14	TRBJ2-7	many	TGTGCCAGTAGCTCCGGGACAGGGGCCTACGAGCAGTACTTC	CASSSGTGAYEQYF
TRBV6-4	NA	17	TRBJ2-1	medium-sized	TGTGCCAGCAGTGAAGTCCCCGGGACGGAATCCTACAATGAGCAGTTCTTC	CASSEVPGTESYNEQFF
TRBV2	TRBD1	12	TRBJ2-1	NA	TGTGCCAGCATTCCCGGGACAGGGGATGAGTTCTTC	CASIPGTGDEFF
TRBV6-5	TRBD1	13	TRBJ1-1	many	TGTGCCAGCAGCTACCGGGACAGGTTGCAAGCTTTCTTT	CASSYRDRLQAFF
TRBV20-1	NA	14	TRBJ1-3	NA	TGCAGTGCTAGAGATGGAGGCGGTGGAAACACCATATATTTT	CSARDGGGGNTIYF
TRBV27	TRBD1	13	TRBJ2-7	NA	TGTTCCATCAGTTTAAGACAGGGTTACGAGCAGTACTTC	CSISLRQGYEQYF
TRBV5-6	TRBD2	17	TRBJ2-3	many	TGTGCCAGCAGCCGTCAGGCTAGCGGGAGAATTGTAAATACGCAGTATTTT	CASSRQASGRIVNTQYF
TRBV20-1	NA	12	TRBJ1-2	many	TGCAGTGCTAGTCAGTTTAACTATGGCTACACCTTC	CSASQFNYGYTF
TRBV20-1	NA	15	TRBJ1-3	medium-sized	TGCAGTGCTAGAGATGTAAAGTCCTCTGGAAACACCATATATTTT	CSARDVKSSGNTIYF
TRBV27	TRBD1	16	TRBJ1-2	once	TGTGCCAGCACAAGGGACAGGGGGGCAGGTTGGTCTGGCTACACCTTC	CASTRDRGAGWSGYTF
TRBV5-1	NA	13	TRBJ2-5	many	TGCGCCAGCTCCGAGGGATCCCAAGAGACCCAGTACTTC	CASSEGSQETQYF
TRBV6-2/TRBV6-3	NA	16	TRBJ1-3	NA	TGTGCCAGCACTCCAAACGTGGTTTTTACTGGAAACACCATATATTTT	CASTPNVVFTGNTIYF
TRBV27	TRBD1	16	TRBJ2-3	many	TGTGCCAGCAGTGGGGACAGGTACGGGATCACAGATACGCAGTATTTT	CASSGDRYGITDTQYF
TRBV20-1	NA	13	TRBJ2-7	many	TGCAGTGCTAGAGCCCCACGGGTTTACGAGCAGTACTTC	CSARAPRVYEQYF
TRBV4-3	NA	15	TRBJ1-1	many	TGCGCCAGCAGTCACAACTCCAGAGGGCCCACTGAAGCTTTCTTT	CASSHNSRGPTEAFF
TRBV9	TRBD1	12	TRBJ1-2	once	TGTGCCAGCTCGGGACAGAAATATTGCTATACCTTC	CASSGQKYCYTF
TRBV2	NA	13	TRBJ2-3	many	TGTGCCAGCCGACTTACCGTCGCAGATACGCAGTATTTT	CASRLTVADTQYF
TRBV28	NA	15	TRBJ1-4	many	TGTGCCAGCAGTTTAAATGGGGTAGGGAATGAAAAACTGTTTTTT	CASSLNGVGNEKLFF
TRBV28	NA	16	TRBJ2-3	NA	TGTGCCAGCAGGGGGGCTAGCTGGGGACCCACAGATACTCATTATTTT	CASRGASWGPTDTHYF
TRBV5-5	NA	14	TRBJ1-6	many	TGTGCCAGCAGCTTGGAAACTTTCAGCTCACCCCTCCACTTT	CASSLETFSSPLHF
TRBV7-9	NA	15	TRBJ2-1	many	TGTGCCAGCAGCTTAAAGGGGAGCTCCTACAATGAGCAGTTCTTC	CASSLKGSSYNEQFF
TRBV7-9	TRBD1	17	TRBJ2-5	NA	TGTGCCAGCAGATTAGTAGGGACCGGGACAGGGGAAGAGACCCAGTACTTC	CASRLVGTGTGEETQYF
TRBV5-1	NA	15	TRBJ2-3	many	TGCGCCAGCAGCAGCGACGGGGACATCACAGATACGCAGTATTTT	CASSSDGDITDTQYF
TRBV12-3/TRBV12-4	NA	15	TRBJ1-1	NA	TGTGCCAGCAGTTCAAAAGGGCGCATGAACACTGAAGCTTTCTTT	CASSSKGRMNTEAFF
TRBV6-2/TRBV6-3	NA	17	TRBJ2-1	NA	TGTGCCAGCAGTTATTCACCCCCGGAGTGGCTCTACAATGAGCAGTTCTTC	CASSYSPPEWLYNEQFF
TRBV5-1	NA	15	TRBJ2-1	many	TGCGCCAGCAGCTTGGTACAGGGAAACCCTCGTGAGCAGTTCTTC	CASSLVQGNPREQFF
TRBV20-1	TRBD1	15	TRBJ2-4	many	TGCAGTGCTAGAGATAGGACAGGGGGTGGAAACATTCAGTACTTC	CSARDRTGGGNIQYF
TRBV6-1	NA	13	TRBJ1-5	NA	TGTGCCAGCAGGGGGGGTATAAATCATCCCCAACATTTT	CASRGGINHPQHF